This T cell receptor beta chain was profiled in a study of T cell responses to AZD1222 COVID-19 vaccine. V lost 0 bases and J 2 bases, leaving 9 bases between the germline ends. This CDR3 contains 15 residues. Per germline, CDR1 SGHAT and CDR2 FQNNGV. In regard to this clone: Antigen specificity is unknown.

Using immunoSEQ multiplex PCR, the repertoire was profiled, and TCRdb retains in-frame clones only, with some absent. The sample lists about 190,000 clones, almost 95% seen once, with 9.2% in the top ten. General study points: Nearly half of spike-specific TCRs reportedly target variant regions that are unmutated in the B.1.351 and B.1.1.7 variants.

The source of this sequence is an adult in good health. Sequencing used peripheral blood, obtained on day 0 of AZD1222 vaccination. The chain links TRBV11-2 to TRBJ2-3; D ambiguous. The CDR3 nucleotides read TGTGCCAGCAGCTTAGACAGCTGGGCCACAGATACGCAGTATTTT. Amino acid sequence: CASSLDSWATDTQYF.